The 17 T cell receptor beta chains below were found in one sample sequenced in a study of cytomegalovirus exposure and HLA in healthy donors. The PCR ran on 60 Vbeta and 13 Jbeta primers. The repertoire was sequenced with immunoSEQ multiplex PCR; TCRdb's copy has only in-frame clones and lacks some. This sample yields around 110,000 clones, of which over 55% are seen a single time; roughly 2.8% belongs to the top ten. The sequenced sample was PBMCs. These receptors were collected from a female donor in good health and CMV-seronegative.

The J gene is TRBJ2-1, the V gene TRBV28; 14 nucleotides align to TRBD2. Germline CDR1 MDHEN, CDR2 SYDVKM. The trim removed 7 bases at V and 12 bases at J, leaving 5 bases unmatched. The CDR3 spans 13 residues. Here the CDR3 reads CASTPGLAGVQFF. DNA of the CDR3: TGTGCCAGCACCCCGGGACTAGCGGGAGTGCAGTTCTTC.

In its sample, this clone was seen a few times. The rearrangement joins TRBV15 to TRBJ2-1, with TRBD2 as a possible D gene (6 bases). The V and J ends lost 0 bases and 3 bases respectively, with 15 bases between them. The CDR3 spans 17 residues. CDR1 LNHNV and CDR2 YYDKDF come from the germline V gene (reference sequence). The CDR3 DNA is TGTGCCACCAGCAGAGACCCACGGGAGTTGGTCTACAATGAGCAGTTCTTC. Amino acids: CATSRDPRELVYNEQFF.

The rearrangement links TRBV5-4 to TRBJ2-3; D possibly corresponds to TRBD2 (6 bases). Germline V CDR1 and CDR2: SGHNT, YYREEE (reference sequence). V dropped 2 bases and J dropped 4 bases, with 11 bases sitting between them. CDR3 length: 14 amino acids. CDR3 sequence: CASSFYTSPDTQYF. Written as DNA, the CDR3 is TGTGCCAGCAGCTTTTACACTAGCCCAGATACGCAGTATTTT.

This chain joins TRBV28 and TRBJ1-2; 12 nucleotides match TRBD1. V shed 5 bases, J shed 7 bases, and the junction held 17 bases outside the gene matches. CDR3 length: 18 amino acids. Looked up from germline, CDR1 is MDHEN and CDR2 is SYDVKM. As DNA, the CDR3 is TGTGCCAGCAGTCTCCCCTCGGGACAGGGGGCCGGGATGGGTGGCTACACCTTC. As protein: CASSLPSGQGAGMGGYTF.

CDR3 DNA sequence: TGTGCCAGCAGTGAAGAAAAGAGCTCCTACAATGAGCAGTTCTTC. Translated, it gives CASSEEKSSYNEQFF. This chain joins TRBV25-1 and TRBJ2-1, with D unclear. Germline CDR1 MGHDK, CDR2 SYGVNS. The CDR3 runs to 15 residues. Trimming removed 2 bases from V and 0 bases from J, with 8 bases in between.

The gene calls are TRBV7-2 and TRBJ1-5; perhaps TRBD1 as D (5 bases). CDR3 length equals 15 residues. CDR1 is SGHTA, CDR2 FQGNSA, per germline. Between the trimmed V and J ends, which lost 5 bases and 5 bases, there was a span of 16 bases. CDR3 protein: CASSPQSRVDQPQHF. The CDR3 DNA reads TGTGCCAGCAGCCCCCAGAGCAGGGTAGATCAGCCCCAGCATTTT.

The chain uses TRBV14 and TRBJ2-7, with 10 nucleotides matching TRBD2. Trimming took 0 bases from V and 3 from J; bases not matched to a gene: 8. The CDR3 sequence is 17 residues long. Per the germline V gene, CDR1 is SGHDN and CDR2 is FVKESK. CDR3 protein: CASSQDRLSGRDYEQYF. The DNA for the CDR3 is TGTGCCAGCAGCCAAGATCGCTTGAGCGGGAGGGACTACGAGCAGTACTTC.

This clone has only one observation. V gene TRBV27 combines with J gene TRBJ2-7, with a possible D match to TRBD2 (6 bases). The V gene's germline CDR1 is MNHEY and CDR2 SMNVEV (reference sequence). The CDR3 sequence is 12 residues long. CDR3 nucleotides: TGTCCCTACTGGCGGGAAATCTACGAGCAGTACTTC. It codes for CPYWREIYEQYF.

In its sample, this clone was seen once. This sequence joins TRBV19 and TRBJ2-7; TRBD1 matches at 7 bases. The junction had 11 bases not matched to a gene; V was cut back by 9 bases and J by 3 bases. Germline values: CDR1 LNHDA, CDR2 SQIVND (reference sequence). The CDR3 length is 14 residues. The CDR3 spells CASRPGGGYYEQYF. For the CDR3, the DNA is TGTGCCAGCCGGCCAGGGGGTGGATACTACGAGCAGTACTTC.

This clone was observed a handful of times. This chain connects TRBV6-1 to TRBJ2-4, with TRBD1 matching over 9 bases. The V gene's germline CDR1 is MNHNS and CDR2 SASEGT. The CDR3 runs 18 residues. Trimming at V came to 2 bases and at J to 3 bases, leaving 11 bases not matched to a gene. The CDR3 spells CASSERPGTGSLKNIQYF. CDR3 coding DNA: TGTGCCAGCAGTGAACGTCCCGGGACAGGGTCCCTCAAAAACATTCAGTACTTC.

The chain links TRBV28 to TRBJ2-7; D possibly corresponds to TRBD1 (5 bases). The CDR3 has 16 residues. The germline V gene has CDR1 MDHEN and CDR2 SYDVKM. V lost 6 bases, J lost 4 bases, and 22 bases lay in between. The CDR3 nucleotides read TGTGCCAGCAGGGCCCGTGACAGAACTTCAAATTACGAGCAGTACTTC. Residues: CASRARDRTSNYEQYF.

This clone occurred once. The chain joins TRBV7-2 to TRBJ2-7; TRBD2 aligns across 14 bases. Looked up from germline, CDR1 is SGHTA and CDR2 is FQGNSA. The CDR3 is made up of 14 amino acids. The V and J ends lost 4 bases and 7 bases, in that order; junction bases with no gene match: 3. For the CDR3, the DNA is TGTGCCAGCAGCTGGACTAGCGGGAGGCGGGAGCAGTACTTC. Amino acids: CASSWTSGRREQYF. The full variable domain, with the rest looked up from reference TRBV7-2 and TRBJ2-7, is GAGVSQSPSNKVTEKGKDVELRCDPISGHTALYWYRQSLGQGLEFLIYFQGNSAPDKSGLPSDRFSAERTGGSVSTLTIQRTQQEDSAVYLCASSWTSGRREQYFGPGTRLTVT.

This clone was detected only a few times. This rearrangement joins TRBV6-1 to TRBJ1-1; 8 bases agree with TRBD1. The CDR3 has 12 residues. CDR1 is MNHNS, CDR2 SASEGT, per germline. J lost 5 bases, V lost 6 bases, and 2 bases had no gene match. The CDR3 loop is CASRRTGTEAFF. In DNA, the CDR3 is TGTGCCAGCAGAAGGACAGGGACTGAAGCTTTCTTT.

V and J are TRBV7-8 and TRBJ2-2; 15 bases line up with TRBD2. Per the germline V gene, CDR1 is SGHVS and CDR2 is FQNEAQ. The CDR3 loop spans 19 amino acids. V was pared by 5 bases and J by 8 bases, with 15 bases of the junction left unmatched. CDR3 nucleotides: TGTGCCAGCAGCCCGCGGACTAGCGGGAGGGTACGGCCGCCGGGGGAGCTGTTTTTT. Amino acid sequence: CASSPRTSGRVRPPGELFF.

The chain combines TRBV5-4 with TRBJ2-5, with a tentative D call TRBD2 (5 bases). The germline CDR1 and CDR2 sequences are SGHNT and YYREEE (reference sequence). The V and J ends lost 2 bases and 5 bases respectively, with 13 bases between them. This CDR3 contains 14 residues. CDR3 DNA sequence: TGTGCCAGCAGCTTTTCGGGGTCGGGGGAGACCCAGTACTTC. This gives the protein CASSFSGSGETQYF. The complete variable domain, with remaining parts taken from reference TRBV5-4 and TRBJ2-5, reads ETGVTQSPTHLIKTRGQQVTLRCSSQSGHNTVSWYQQALGQGPQFIFQYYREEENGRGNFPPRFSGLQFPNYSSELNVNALELDDSALYLCASSFSGSGETQYFGPGTRLLVL.

As DNA, the CDR3 is TGTGCCAGCAGCTGGGGACTAGCGAGCGAGCAGTACTTC. The encoded protein is CASSWGLASEQYF. The chain joins TRBV7-2 to TRBJ2-7; TRBD2 aligns across 10 bases. This CDR3 region has 13 residues. Trimming removed 4 bases from V and 6 bases from J; junction bases left unmatched: 3. Germline assignment: CDR1 SGHTA and CDR2 FQGNSA.

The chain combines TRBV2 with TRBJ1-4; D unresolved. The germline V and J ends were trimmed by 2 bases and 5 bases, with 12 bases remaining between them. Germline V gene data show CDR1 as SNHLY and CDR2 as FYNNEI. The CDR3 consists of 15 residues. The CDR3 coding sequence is TGTGCCAGCAGTGAACATACGACTAGAAATGAAAAACTGTTTTTT. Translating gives CASSEHTTRNEKLFF.